This TCR beta chain was retrieved from a study of long-term antiretroviral therapy in people with HIV. The overall study: About a decade before 2015, the earliest samples were taken when ART was typically delayed. Study-wide results and caveats: Repertoires in HIV (unlike those of controls) had narrower CDR3 length ranges. The study collected no data on ART adherence, viral resistance or therapy changes.

This CDR3 comprises 14 residues. The V and J ends lost 5 bases and 0 bases respectively, with 8 bases between them. Per the germline V gene, CDR1 is SEHNR and CDR2 is FQNEAQ (reference sequence). Details on this clone: Its antigen is undetermined.

Assay version v3.0 of immunoSEQ was used, and it was run at survey level. The sequencing target was roughly 35,000-50,000 T-cell genomes per sample. TCRdb's copy holds only in-frame clones and misses some; the assay was immunoSEQ multiplex PCR. The sample lists over 30,000 clones; approximately 97% were seen once. The genes are TRBV7-9 and TRBJ2-1, with TRBD2 as a possible D gene (5 bases). Sequencing was performed on unsorted PBMCs, taken 6.9 years after starting antiretroviral therapy. This sequence was found in a man aged 30 to 39 with HIV. CDR3 protein: CASSDRDSYNEQFF. For the CDR3, the DNA is TGTGCCAGCAGCGACCGGGACTCCTACAATGAGCAGTTCTTC.